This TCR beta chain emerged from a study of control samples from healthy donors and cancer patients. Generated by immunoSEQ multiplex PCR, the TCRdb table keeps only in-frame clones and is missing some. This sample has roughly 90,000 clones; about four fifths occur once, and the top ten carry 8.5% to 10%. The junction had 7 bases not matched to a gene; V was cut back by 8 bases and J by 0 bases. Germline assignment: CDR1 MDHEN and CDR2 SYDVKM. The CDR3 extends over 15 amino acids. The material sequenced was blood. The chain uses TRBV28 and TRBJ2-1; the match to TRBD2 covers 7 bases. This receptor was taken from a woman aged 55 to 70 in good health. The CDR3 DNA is TGTGCCAGCCTCTCTAGCGGCAGCTCCTACAATGAGCAGTTCTTC. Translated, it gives CASLSSGSSYNEQFF.